A selection of T cell receptor beta chains follows, all from one sample in a study of cytomegalovirus exposure and HLA in healthy donors. Method: immunoSEQ multiplex PCR; TCRdb's copy keeps in-frame clones and lacks some. This table has some 130,000 clones, about 64% appearing once. Sequencing was performed on PBMCs. All receptors come from a woman aged 40 to 49 in good health and CMV-seronegative. The CDR3 runs from the conserved cysteine through the conserved F or W. Fields, in order: V gene, D gene, J gene, clone size, CDR3 protein, CDR3 DNA. A D gene is named only where the DNA matches it firmly. Expanded clones get a size class; other rows say once, few or many, or leave the size out.

V: TRBV4-1; D: TRBD1; J: TRBJ1-6; size: NA; CDR3: CASSAGGENSPLHF; DNA: TGCGCCAGCAGTGCAGGGGGCGAAAATTCACCCCTCCACTTT
V: TRBV4-2; D: TRBD1; J: TRBJ1-4; size: NA; CDR3: CASSQDYGQGEKLFF; DNA: TGTGCCAGCAGCCAAGACTATGGACAGGGTGAAAAACTGTTTTTT
V: TRBV19; D: NA; J: TRBJ2-1; size: few; CDR3: CASGASIYNEQFF; DNA: TGTGCCAGTGGGGCTTCCATCTACAATGAGCAGTTCTTC
V: TRBV9; D: NA; J: TRBJ1-5; size: NA; CDR3: CASSAFGGSPQHF; DNA: TGTGCCAGCAGCGCCTTTGGGGGCTCGCCCCAGCATTTT
V: TRBV6-1; D: TRBD2; J: TRBJ2-5; size: NA; CDR3: CASSESPSGAPPQETQYF; DNA: TGTGCCAGCAGTGAATCGCCTAGCGGGGCGCCCCCTCAAGAGACCCAGTACTTC
V: TRBV27; D: NA; J: TRBJ2-7; size: NA; CDR3: CASSSGVNRGTSSYEQYF; DNA: TGTGCCAGCAGTTCGGGGGTTAACAGGGGCACTAGTTCCTACGAGCAGTACTTC
V: TRBV27; D: NA; J: TRBJ1-4; size: NA; CDR3: CASSTLPQGFNEKLFF; DNA: TGTGCCAGCAGTACCTTACCCCAGGGCTTCAATGAAAAACTGTTTTTT
V: TRBV5-4; D: NA; J: TRBJ2-7; size: few; CDR3: CASSPTPTGGQYF; DNA: TGTGCCAGCAGCCCCACCCCGACAGGCGGTCAGTACTTC
V: TRBV19; D: TRBD2; J: TRBJ2-5; size: NA; CDR3: CASSRLSGGSQETQYF; DNA: TGTGCCAGTAGTCGCCTTAGCGGGGGATCCCAAGAGACCCAGTACTTC
V: TRBV16; D: NA; J: TRBJ1-2; size: NA; CDR3: CASSLRDGDYGYTF; DNA: TGTGCCAGCAGCCTGCGAGACGGGGACTATGGCTACACCTTC
V: TRBV9; D: NA; J: TRBJ1-2; size: few; CDR3: CASSRQDNYGYTF; DNA: TGTGCCAGCAGCAGACAGGATAACTATGGCTACACCTTC
V: TRBV12-5; D: NA; J: TRBJ1-1; size: NA; CDR3: CASGIARTTEAFF; DNA: TGTGCTAGTGGCATCGCAAGGACAACTGAAGCTTTCTTT
V: TRBV7-9; D: TRBD1; J: TRBJ2-7; size: NA; CDR3: CASSQDRVYEQYF; DNA: TGTGCCAGCAGCCAAGACAGGGTCTACGAGCAGTACTTC
V: TRBV27; D: NA; J: TRBJ1-6; size: NA; CDR3: CASSFGQTNSPLHF; DNA: TGTGCCAGCAGTTTTGGGCAGACAAATTCACCCCTCCACTTT
V: TRBV30; D: NA; J: TRBJ1-1; size: NA; CDR3: CAWSAPRGSTEAFF; DNA: TGTGCCTGGAGTGCCCCCAGGGGCTCCACTGAAGCTTTCTTT
V: TRBV5-1; D: NA; J: TRBJ1-2; size: NA; CDR3: CASSLERYGYTF; DNA: TGCGCCAGCAGCTTGGAGCGGTATGGCTACACCTTC